The clone carrying this T cell receptor (beta chain) has ten or more counts. The record originates from a study of T cells in Graves' hyperthyroidism and ophthalmopathy. Study in general: At the time of initial diagnosis and before any treatment, peripheral blood was collected.

Amplified TCR beta CDR3 regions derived from RNA transcripts. Primed by the HTBI set, a first-round RT-PCR was run on the TCR CDR3. One entry per CDR3 protein, called by TCRdb with MiXCR from the multiplex PCR reads. The repertoire includes a few hundred thousand distinct CDR3 sequences, approximately 15% of them detected once, and approximately 15% sits in the top ten. CDR1 is SGHDN, CDR2 FVKESK, per germline. V lost 5 bases and J lost 0, with 11 bases in between. This CDR3 is built from 15 residues. Diagnostic assessment was based on clinical symptoms, serum thyroxine and TRAb, thyroid ultrasound and orbital computed tomography. PBMCs stemmed from approximately 9.1 ml fresh peripheral blood.

V usage is TRBV14 and J usage is TRBJ2-1, with a tentative D call TRBD1 (5 bases). The sequenced sample was blood. The sequence was collected from a woman in her thirties or forties with Graves' hyperthyroidism. The CDR3 loop reads CASSFQGSSYNEQFF. Here the CDR3 DNA reads TGTGCCAGCAGCTTTCAGGGTTCCTCCTACAATGAGCAGTTCTTC.